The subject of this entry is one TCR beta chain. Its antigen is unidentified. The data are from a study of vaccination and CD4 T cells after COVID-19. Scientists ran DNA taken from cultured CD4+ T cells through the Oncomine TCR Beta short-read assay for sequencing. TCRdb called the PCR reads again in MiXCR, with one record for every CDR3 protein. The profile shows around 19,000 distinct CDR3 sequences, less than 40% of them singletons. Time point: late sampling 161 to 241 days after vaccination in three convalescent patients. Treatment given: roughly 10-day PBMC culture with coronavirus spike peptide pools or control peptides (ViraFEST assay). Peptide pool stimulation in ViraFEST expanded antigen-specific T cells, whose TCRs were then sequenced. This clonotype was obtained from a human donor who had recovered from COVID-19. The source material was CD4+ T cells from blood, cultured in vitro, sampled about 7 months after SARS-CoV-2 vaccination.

The CDR3 region is CASSQNRGIEETQYF. The CDR3 nucleotides read TGTGCCAGCAGCCAAAACAGGGGAATTGAAGAGACCCAGTACTTC. The chain carries TRBV14 and TRBJ2-5, with 7 positions matching TRBD1. Germline V gene sequence: CDR1 SGHDN, CDR2 FVKESK. The CDR3 totals 15 residues. V dropped 2 bases and J dropped 3; count of bases not matched to a gene: 6.